This TCR beta chain was sequenced during a study of blood T cells in healthy people across ages. Study overall: Through template switching, about one barcoded beta molecule was captured per two T cells, as measured in model experiments.

Broader study findings: Among T cells, TCR beta diversity per million cells dropped roughly linearly as age rose.

V was clipped by 3 bases and J by 1 base, with 12 bases between them. CDR3 size: 14 residues. Germline assignment: CDR1 DFQATT and CDR2 SNEGSKA (reference sequence). With regard to this clonotype: Its antigen is unknown.

Primers used in a second PCR of about 7 to 12 cycles were a sample-barcoded 5' primer and a J-beta primer mix. TCRdb reprocessed the 5' RACE reads via MiXCR and lists one record per CDR3 protein. The sample holds approximately 880,000 distinct CDR3 sequences, around 49% seen once. Material: blood. The V and J genes are TRBV20-1 and TRBJ2-5; D might be TRBD2 (5 bases). This clonotype originated in a man aged 30 to 45 in good health. CDR3 amino acids: CSASPSSSQETQYF. CDR3 coding DNA: TGCAGTGCTAGTCCCTCTAGCAGCCAAGAGACCCAGTACTTC.